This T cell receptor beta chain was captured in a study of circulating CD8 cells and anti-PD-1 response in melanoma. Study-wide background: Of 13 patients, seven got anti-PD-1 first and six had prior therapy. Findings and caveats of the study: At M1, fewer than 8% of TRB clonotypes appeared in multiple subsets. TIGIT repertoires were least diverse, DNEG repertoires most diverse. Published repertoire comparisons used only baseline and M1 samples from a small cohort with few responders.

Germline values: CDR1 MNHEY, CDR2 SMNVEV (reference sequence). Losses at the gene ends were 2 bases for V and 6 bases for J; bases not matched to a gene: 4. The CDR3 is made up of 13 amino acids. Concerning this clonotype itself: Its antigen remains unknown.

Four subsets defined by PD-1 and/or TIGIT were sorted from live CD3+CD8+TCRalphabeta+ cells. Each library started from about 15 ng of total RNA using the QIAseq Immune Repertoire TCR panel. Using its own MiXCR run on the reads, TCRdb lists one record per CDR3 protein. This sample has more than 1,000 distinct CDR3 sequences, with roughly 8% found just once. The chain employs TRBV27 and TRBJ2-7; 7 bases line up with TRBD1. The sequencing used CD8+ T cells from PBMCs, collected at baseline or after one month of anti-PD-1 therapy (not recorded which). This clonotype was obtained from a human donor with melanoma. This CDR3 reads CASSLAGGVEQYF. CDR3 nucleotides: TGTGCCAGCAGTTTAGCAGGGGGAGTCGAGCAGTACTTC.